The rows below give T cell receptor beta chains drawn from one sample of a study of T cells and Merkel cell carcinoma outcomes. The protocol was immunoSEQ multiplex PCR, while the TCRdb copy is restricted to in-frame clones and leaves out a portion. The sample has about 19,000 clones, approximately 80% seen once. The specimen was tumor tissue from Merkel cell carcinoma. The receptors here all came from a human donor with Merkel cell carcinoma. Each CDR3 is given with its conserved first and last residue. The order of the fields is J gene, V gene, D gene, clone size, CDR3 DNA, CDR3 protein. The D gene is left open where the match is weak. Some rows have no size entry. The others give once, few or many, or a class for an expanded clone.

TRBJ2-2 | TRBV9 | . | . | TGTGCCAGCAGCGTATTAGGGGGCACCGGGGAGCTGTTTTTT | CASSVLGGTGELFF
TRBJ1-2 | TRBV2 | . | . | TGTGCCAGCAGTGAAGTGGGGGGCAGATTGGGCTACACCTTC | CASSEVGGRLGYTF
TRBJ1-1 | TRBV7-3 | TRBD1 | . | TGTGCCAGCAGCCAGGGGACAGGTAGAATGGCTTTCTTT | CASSQGTGRMAFF
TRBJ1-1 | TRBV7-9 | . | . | TGTGCCAGCAGCTTCCGGAAAGGGCCTGCGAACACTGAAGCTTTCTTT | CASSFRKGPANTEAFF
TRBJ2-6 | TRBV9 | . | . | TGTGCCAGCAGCGTAGGCCGATCTGGGGCCAACGTCCTGACTTTC | CASSVGRSGANVLTF
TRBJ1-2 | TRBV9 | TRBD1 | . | TGTGCCAGCAGCGACAACAACAGGGGGCTCCGGGGCTACACCTTC | CASSDNNRGLRGYTF
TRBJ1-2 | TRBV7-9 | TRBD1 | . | TGTGCCAGCAGACATATGGGACAGGGGTTTGCCTTCTATGGCTACACCTTC | CASRHMGQGFAFYGYTF
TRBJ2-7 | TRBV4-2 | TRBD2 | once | TGTGCCAGCAGCCCTTCCGGGACTAGTTCAGCCTACCCTCCCTACGAGCAGTACTTC | CASSPSGTSSAYPPYEQYF
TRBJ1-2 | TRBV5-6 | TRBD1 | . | TGTGCCAGCAGCTCCGGACAGGGGGCTCGGGGCTACACCTTC | CASSSGQGARGYTF
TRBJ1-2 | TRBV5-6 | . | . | TGTGCCAGCAGCTTGTCGGGATCGGGCTATGGCTACACCTTC | CASSLSGSGYGYTF
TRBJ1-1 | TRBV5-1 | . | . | TGCGCTAGCAGCTTGATATCCACGAACACTGAAGCTTTCTTT | CASSLISTNTEAFF
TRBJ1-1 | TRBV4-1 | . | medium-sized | TGCGCCAGCAGCCACCCGGCCATGAACACTGAAGCTTTCTTT | CASSHPAMNTEAFF
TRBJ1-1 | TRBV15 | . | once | TGTGCCACCAGCAGAGATCGGAACAGACAAGCTTTCTTT | CATSRDRNRQAFF
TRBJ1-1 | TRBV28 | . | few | TGTGCCAGCAGTCCCAACGGGGGAGGAGGGGGCACTGAAGCTTTCTTT | CASSPNGGGGGTEAFF
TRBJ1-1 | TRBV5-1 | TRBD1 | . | TGCGCCAGCAGCCAAAGACAGGGAATGACTGAAGCTTTCTTT | CASSQRQGMTEAFF
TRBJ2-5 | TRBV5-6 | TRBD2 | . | TGTGCCAGCAGCCCGGGGGGGGCGCAGACCCAGTACTTC | CASSPGGAQTQYF
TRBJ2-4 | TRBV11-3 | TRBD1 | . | TGTGCCAGCAGCCCGACGGACAGGGGGAAAAACATTCAGTACTTC | CASSPTDRGKNIQYF
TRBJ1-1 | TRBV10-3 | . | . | TGTGCCATACGGGACGGGATGAACACTGAAGTTTTCTTT | CAIRDGMNTEVFF
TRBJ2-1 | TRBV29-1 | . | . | TGCAGCGTTGAAGGTCACAGGGCAGACAATGAGCAGTTCTTC | CSVEGHRADNEQFF
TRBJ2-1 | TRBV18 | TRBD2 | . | TGTGCCAGCTCACCCGGACTAGCGGGGGGACCCAGGGGTGAGCAGTTCTTC | CASSPGLAGGPRGEQFF
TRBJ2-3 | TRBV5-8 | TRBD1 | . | TGTGCCAGCAGCCTTGACAGGGGTTTCACAGATACGCAGTATTTT | CASSLDRGFTDTQYF
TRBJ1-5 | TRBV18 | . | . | TGTGCCAGCGCACAGAAAGGGCAGCCCCAGCATTTT | CASAQKGQPQHF
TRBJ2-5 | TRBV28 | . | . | TGTGCCAGCCAGAGGGGGAAAGAGACCCAGTACTTC | CASQRGKETQYF
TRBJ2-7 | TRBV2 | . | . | TGTGCCAGCAATTTGGTGGGGGAGACCTACGAGCAGTACTTC | CASNLVGETYEQYF
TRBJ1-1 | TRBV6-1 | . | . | TGTGCCAGCTTGCAGGACACAAACACTGAAGCTTTCTTT | CASLQDTNTEAFF
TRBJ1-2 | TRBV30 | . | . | TGTGCCCTCCTTGGGCGTCGGGGCTATGGCTACACCTTC | CALLGRRGYGYTF